This T cell receptor (beta chain) comes out of a study of CD8+ T cells in alopecia areata. Separation by sorting yielded CD4+ and CD8+ T cells from PBMCs. The study's findings and limits: TCR sharing was clearer in mice than between patients, perhaps partly owing to patient HLA diversity. Lesional scalp, especially alopecia totalis/universalis, showed higher clonality than normal scalp. In scalp samples, resident alphabeta T cells of normal skin are also sequenced.

The authors extracted RNA and reverse transcribed it into cDNA as the sequencing template. Profiled with immunoSEQ multiplex PCR; TCRdb holds only in-frame clones, not every one. The sample contains about 110,000 clones, under 60% of which appear only once. The CDR3 loop spans 16 amino acids. Germline CDR1 KGHSY, CDR2 FQNENV. Points on this clone: Its target is unknown. An end of the junction does not agree with germline; a read error may underlie this.

V is TRBV16 and J is TRBJ2-1; tentatively, D is TRBD1 or TRBD2 (6 bases each). The sample consisted of NKG2D-low CD8+ T cells sorted from blood. This sequence was found in a human donor with alopecia areata. For the CDR3, the DNA is TGTGCCAGCACCCAAAGGGGGGAAATCCCACACAATGAGCAGTTCTTC. It is translated as CASTQRGEIPHNEQFF.